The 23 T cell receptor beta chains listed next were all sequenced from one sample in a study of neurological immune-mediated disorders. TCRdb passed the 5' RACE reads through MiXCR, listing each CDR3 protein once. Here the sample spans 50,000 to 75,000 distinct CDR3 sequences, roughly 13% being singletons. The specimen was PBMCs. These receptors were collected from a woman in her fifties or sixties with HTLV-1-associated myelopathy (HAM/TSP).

The CDR3 DNA reads as TGTGCCAGCCGAGGGACTTCCCGAGGGGAGCTGTTTTTT. Amino acid sequence: CASRGTSRGELFF. The rearrangement links TRBV27 to TRBJ2-2; tentative D call: TRBD2 (6 bases). The germline V gene has CDR1 MNHEY and CDR2 SMNVEV (reference sequence). The CDR3 covers 13 residues. V lost 8 bases to trimming and J lost 8 bases, with 15 bases between them.

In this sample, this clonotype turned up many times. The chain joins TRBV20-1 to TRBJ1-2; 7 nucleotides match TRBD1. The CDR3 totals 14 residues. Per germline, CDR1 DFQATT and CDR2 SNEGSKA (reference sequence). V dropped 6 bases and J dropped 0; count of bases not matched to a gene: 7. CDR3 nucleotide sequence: TGCAGTGCACCTGACAGGGACACTAACTATGGCTACACCTTC. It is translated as CSAPDRDTNYGYTF.

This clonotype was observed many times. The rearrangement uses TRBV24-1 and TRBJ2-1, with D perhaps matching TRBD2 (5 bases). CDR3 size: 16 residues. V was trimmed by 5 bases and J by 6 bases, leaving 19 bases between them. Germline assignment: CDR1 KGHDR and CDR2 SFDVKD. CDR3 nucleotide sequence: TGTGCCACCAGTGTCCGGTTAGCGTCTATTGTCAATGAGCAGTTCTTC. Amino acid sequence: CATSVRLASIVNEQFF.

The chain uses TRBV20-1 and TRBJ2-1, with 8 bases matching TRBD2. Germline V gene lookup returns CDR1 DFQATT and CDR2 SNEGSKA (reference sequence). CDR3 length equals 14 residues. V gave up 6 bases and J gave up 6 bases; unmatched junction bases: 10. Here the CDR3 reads CSASSGSMGNEQFF. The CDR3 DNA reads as TGCAGTGCCTCCAGCGGGAGTATGGGCAATGAGCAGTTCTTC.

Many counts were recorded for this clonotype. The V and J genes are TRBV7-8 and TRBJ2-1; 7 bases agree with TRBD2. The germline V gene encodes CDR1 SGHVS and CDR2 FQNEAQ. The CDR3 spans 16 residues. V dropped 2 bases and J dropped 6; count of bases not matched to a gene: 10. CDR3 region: CASSLNPAGTVNEQFF. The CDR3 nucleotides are TGTGCCAGCAGCTTAAACCCAGCGGGGACGGTCAATGAGCAGTTCTTC.

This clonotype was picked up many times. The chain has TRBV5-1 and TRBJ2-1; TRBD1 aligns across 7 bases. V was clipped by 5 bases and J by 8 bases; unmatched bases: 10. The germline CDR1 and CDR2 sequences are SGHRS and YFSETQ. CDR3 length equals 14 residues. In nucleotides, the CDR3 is TGCGCCAGCAGATTGACAGGGTGGCTTGATGAGCAGTTCTTC. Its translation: CASRLTGWLDEQFF.

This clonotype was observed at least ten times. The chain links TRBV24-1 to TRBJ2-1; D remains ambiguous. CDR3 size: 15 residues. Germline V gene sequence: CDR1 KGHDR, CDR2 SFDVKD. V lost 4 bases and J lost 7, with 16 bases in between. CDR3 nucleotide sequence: TGTGCCACCAGTGACCCCCTCCAGAGTCGGAATGAGCAGTTCTTC. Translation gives CATSDPLQSRNEQFF.

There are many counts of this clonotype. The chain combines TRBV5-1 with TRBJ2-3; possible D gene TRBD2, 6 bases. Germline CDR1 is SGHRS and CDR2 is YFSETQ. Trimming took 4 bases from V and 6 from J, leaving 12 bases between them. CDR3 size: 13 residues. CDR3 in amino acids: CASSRDLRDTQYF. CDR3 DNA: TGCGCCAGCAGCCGGGACTTAAGGGATACGCAGTATTTT.

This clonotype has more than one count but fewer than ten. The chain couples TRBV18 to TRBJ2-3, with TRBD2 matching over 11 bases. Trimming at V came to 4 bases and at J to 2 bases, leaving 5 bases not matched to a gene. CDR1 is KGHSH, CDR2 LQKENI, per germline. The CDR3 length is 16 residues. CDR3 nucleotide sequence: TGTGCCAGCTCACTTGGGACTAGCGGAACCACAGATACGCAGTATTTT. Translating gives CASSLGTSGTTDTQYF.

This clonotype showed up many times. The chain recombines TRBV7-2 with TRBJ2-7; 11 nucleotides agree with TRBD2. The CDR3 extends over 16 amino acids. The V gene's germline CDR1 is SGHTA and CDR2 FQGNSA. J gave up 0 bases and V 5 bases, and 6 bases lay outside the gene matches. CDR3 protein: CASSLSGTSGSYEQYF. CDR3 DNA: TGTGCCAGCAGCCTTTCCGGGACTAGCGGCTCCTACGAGCAGTACTTC.

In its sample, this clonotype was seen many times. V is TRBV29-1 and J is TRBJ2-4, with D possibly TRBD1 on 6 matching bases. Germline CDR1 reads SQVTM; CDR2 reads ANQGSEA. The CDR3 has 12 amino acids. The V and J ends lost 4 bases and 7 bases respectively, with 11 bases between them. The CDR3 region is CSVGTRGNIQYF. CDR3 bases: TGCAGCGTTGGGACAAGGGGGAACATTCAGTACTTC.

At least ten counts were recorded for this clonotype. The CDR3 loop is CASRETSGSDTQYF. The CDR3 coding sequence is TGTGCCAGCAGGGAGACTAGCGGGAGTGATACGCAGTATTTT. The chain carries TRBV7-2 and TRBJ2-3; 12 bases are shared with TRBD2. Per germline, CDR1 SGHTA and CDR2 FQGNSA. The CDR3 has 14 residues. V was clipped by 6 bases and J by 6 bases; unmatched bases: 4.

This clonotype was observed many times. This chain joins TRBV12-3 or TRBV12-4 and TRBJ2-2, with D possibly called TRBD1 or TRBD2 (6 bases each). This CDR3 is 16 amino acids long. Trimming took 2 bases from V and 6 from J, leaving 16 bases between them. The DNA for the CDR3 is TGTGCCAGCAGTTTACCACGCTACAGGGAGGCCGGGGAGCTGTTTTTT. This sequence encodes CASSLPRYREAGELFF.

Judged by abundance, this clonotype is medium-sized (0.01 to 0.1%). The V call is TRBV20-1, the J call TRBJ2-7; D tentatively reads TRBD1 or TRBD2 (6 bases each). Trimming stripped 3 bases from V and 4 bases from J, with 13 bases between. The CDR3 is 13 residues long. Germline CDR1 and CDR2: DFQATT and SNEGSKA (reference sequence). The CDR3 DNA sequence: TGCAGTGCTAGGCCTGGGGGGCGGTACGAGCAGTACTTC. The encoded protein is CSARPGGRYEQYF.

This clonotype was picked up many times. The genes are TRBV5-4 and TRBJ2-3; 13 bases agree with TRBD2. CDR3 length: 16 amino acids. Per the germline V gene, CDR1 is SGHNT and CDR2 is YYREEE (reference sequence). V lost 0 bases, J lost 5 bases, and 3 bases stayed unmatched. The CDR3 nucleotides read TGTGCCAGCAGCTTGGGGACTAGCGGGAGTGGAGATACGCAGTATTTT. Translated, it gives CASSLGTSGSGDTQYF.

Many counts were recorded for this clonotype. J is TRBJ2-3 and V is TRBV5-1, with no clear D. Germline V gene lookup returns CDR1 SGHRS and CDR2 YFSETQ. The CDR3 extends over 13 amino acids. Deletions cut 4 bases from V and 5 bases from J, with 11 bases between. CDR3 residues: CASSTPWEDTQYF. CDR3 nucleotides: TGCGCCAGCAGCACCCCCTGGGAAGATACGCAGTATTTT.

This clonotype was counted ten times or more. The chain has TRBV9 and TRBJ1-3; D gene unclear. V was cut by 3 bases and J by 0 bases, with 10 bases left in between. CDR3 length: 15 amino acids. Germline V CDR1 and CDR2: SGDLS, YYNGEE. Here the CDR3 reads CASSGRLSSGNTIYF. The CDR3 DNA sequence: TGTGCCAGCAGCGGCAGGCTGAGCTCTGGAAACACCATATATTTT.

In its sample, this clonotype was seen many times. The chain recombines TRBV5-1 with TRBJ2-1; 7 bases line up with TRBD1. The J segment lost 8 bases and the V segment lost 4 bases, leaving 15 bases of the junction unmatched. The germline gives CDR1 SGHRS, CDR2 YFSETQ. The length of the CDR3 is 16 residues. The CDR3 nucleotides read TGCGCCAGCAGCCGAGAGAGTAGGCAGGGGGTCGATGAGCAGTTCTTC. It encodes CASSRESRQGVDEQFF.

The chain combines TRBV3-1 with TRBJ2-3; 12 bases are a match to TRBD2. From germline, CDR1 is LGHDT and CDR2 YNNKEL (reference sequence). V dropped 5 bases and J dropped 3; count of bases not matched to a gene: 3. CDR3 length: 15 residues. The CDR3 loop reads CASSTTSGRTDTQYF. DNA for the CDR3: TGTGCCAGCAGCACGACTAGCGGGAGAACAGATACGCAGTATTTT.

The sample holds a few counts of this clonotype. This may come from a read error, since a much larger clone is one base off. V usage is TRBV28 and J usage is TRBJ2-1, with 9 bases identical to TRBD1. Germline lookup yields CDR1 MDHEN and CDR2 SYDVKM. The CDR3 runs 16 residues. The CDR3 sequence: CVSSPRQGVIYNEQFF. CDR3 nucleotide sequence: TGTGTCAGCAGTCCTAGACAGGGGGTAATCTACAATGAGCAGTTCTTC.

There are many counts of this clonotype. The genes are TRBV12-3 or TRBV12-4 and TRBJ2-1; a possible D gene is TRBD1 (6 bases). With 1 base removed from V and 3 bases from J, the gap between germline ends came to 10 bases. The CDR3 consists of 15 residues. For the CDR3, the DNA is TGTGCCAGCAGTTTAGAGGGGGTGGGCTACAATGAGCAGTTCTTC. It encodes CASSLEGVGYNEQFF.

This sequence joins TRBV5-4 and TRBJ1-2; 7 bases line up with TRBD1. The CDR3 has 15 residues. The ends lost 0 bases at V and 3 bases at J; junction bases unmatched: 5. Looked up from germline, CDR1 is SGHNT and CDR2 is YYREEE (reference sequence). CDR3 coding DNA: TGTGCCAGCAGCTTGGATGTGACAGGGTACTATGGCTACACCTTC. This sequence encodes CASSLDVTGYYGYTF.

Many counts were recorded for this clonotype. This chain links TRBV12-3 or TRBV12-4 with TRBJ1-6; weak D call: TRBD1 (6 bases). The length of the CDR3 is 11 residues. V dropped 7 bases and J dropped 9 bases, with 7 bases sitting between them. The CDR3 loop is CASKGGSPLHF. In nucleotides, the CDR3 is TGTGCCAGCAAGGGGGGTTCACCCCTCCACTTT.